This TCR beta chain derives from a study of T cell repertoires in cytomegalovirus infection. Overall study context: In public TCR beta signatures, there were indications of both CMV infection and matching HLA type.

Regarding the study as a whole: HLA-C-restricted CMV-specific TCR beta clonotypes were dominant in the ex vivo response.

This clonotype was found many times. Its antigen is not identified. The junction had 5 bases not matched to a gene; V was cut back by 8 bases and J by 3 bases. Per germline, CDR1 SEHNR and CDR2 FQNEAQ (reference sequence). CDR3 length: 13 amino acids. Each CDR3 protein is one row after TCRdb ran MiXCR on the reads. This repertoire shows about 260,000 distinct CDR3 sequences, roughly 13% found once; its top ten account for 7% to 9.5%. Sequenced sample: PBMCs. The sequence was obtained from a human donor in good health (CMV status not recorded). Some clones in this sample may be carry-over from other donors' samples. This sequence joins TRBV7-9 and TRBJ1-1, with TRBD1 matching over 8 bases. This CDR3 is CASSGGRDTEAFF. As DNA, the CDR3 is TGTGCCAGCTCAGGGGGCCGGGACACTGAAGCTTTCTTT. The variable domain in full, with the rest retrieved from reference TRBV7-9 and TRBJ1-1, is DTGVSQNPRHKITKRGQNVTFRCDPISEHNRLYWYRQTLGQGPEFLTYFQNEAQLEKSRLLSDRFSAERPKGSFSTLEIQRTEQGDSAMYLCASSGGRDTEAFFGQGTRLTVV.